The rows below give T cell receptor beta chains drawn from one sample of a study of T cell responses to AZD1222 COVID-19 vaccine. Measured with immunoSEQ multiplex PCR; TCRdb has only the in-frame clones, and not every one. The sample shows about 130,000 clones, about 91% of them seen only once. The material sequenced was peripheral blood, taken 28 days after the second AZD1222 dose. These receptors were obtained from an adult who received the AZD1222 COVID-19 vaccine. Both conserved end residues are part of each CDR3. D genes are given only for firm matches. Size is stated for part of the rows, as once, few or many counts, or as a class when the clone is expanded.

d_call	v_call	j_call	clone_size	cdr3_nt	cdr3_aa
.	TRBV29-1	TRBJ1-5	.	TGCAGCGCCTCCTACACCCAGGCAGGTCAGCCCCAGCATTTT	CSASYTQAGQPQHF
TRBD1	TRBV5-5	TRBJ1-3	.	TGTGCCAGCAGCCCGTGGACAGGGGGTACCGGAAACACCATATATTTT	CASSPWTGGTGNTIYF
.	TRBV11-1	TRBJ1-1	.	TGTGCCAGCAGCTTAGAACAGACGAACACTGAAGCTTTCTTT	CASSLEQTNTEAFF
.	TRBV4-1	TRBJ2-2	.	TGCGCCAGCAGCCAAGATCAAGGTCGCCGGGAGCTGTTTTTT	CASSQDQGRRELFF
.	TRBV4-3	TRBJ2-2	.	TGCGCCAGCAGCCAAGTTGACCGGGAGTACTCGACCGGGGAGCTGTTTTTT	CASSQVDREYSTGELFF
.	TRBV28	TRBJ2-2	.	TGTGCCGTCCGGAGGATGGACACCGGGGAGCTGTTTTTT	CAVRRMDTGELFF
.	TRBV5-1	TRBJ1-1	.	TGCGCCAGCAGCCCAATAATGAACACTGAAGCTTTCTTT	CASSPIMNTEAFF
.	TRBV30	TRBJ2-3	once	TGTGCCTGGAGTGTACGGCACGGAGGGGGCACAGATACGCAGTATTTT	CAWSVRHGGGTDTQYF
TRBD1	TRBV6-5	TRBJ1-6	once	TGTGCCACCGGGGGTAACAGGGGTAATTCACCCCTCCACTTT	CATGGNRGNSPLHF
.	TRBV10-3	TRBJ2-7	once	TGTGCCATCAGTGGGACAGCCAACGACGAGCAGTACTTC	CAISGTANDEQYF
.	TRBV30	TRBJ2-7	.	TGTGCCTGGGGGGGGACCTTCAGAGACGAGCAGTACTTC	CAWGGTFRDEQYF
.	TRBV19	TRBJ1-5	.	TGTGCCAGTAGTGCCAAGACAGATTATAGCAATCAGCCCCAGCATTTT	CASSAKTDYSNQPQHF
.	TRBV27	TRBJ1-1	.	TGTGCCAGCAGTTTAGTTATGGTACGGGACACTGAAGCTTTCTTT	CASSLVMVRDTEAFF
.	TRBV7-3	TRBJ1-2	.	TGTGCCAGCAGCCAAACAGGGTTCCATGGCTACACCTTC	CASSQTGFHGYTF
TRBD1	TRBV5-1	TRBJ1-1	.	TGCGCCAGCAGCTTTAGGGGGCCCCCTGAGAACACTGAAGCTTTCTTT	CASSFRGPPENTEAFF
.	TRBV7-9	TRBJ1-5	.	TGTGCCAGCAGCCCCCCTGGCCTTAATCAGCCCCAGCATTTT	CASSPPGLNQPQHF
.	TRBV9	TRBJ1-1	.	TGTGCCAGCAGCGTAGTACAGCCAGCCAATGAAGCTTTCTTT	CASSVVQPANEAFF
.	TRBV11-3	TRBJ2-1	once	TGTGCCAGCAGCCGGGACGTAGATGAGCAGTTCTTC	CASSRDVDEQFF
.	TRBV7-3	TRBJ2-3	.	TGTGCCAGCAGCTCAGGACCAGGTTCCGCTACGCAGTATTTT	CASSSGPGSATQYF
.	TRBV19	TRBJ1-1	once	TGTGCCAGTAGTATGTCAGGGAACACTGAAGCTTTCTTT	CASSMSGNTEAFF
.	TRBV2	TRBJ1-4	.	TGTGCCACAAAACAGTGGGGGGATGAAAAACTGTTTTTT	CATKQWGDEKLFF
TRBD1	TRBV4-1	TRBJ2-7	.	TGCGCCAGCAGCCACCCCGGACAGGGGGGTTCCTACGAGCAGTACTTC	CASSHPGQGGSYEQYF
.	TRBV5-1	TRBJ1-1	.	TGCGCCAGCAGCTTGTTAAAAACAGGGACCTTTAACACTGAAGCTTTCTTT	CASSLLKTGTFNTEAFF
TRBD1	TRBV27	TRBJ1-2	.	TGTGCCAGCGGGGTGGCGGGACAGAATAACTATGGCTACACCTTC	CASGVAGQNNYGYTF